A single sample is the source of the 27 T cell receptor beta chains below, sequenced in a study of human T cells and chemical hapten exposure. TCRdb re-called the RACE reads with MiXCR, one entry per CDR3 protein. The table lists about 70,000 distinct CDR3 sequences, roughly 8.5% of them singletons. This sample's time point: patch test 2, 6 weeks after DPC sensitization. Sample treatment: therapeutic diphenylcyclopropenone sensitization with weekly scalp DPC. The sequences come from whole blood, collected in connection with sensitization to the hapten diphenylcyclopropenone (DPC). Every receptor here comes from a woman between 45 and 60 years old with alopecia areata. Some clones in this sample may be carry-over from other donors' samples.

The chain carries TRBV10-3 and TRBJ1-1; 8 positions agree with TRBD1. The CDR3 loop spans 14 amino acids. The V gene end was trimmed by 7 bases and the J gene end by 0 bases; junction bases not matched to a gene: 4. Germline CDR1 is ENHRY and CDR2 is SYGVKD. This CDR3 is CAINGQGLNTEAFF. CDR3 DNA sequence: TGTGCCATCAACGGACAGGGTTTGAACACTGAAGCTTTCTTT.

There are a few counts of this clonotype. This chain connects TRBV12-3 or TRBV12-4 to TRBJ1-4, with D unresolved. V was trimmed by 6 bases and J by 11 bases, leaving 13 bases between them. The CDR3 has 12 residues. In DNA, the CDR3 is TGTGCCAGCAGCCCCGGGATAGAGAAACTGTTTTTT. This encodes CASSPGIEKLFF.

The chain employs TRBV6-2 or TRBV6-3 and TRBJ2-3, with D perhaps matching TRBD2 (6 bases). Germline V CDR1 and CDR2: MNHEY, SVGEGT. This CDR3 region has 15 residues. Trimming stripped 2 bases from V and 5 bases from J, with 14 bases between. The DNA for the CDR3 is TGTGCCAGCAGTTACGTGGAGGGCCCTGGAGATACGCAGTATTTT. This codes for CASSYVEGPGDTQYF.

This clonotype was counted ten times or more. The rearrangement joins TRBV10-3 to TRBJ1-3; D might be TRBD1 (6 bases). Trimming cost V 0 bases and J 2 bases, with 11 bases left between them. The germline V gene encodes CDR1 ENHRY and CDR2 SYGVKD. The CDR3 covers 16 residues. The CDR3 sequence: CAISESGGFAGNTIYF. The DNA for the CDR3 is TGTGCCATCAGTGAGTCAGGGGGATTTGCTGGAAACACCATATATTTT.

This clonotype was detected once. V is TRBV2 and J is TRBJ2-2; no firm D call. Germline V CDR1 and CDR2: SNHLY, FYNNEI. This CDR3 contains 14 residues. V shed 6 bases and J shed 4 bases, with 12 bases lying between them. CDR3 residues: CASSSDGVTGELFF. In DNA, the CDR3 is TGTGCCAGCAGCTCGGACGGAGTCACCGGGGAGCTGTTTTTT.

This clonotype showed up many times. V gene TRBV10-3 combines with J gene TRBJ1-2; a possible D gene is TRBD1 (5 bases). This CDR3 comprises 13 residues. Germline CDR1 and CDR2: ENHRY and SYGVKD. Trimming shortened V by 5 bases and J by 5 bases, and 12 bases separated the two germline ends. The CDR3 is CAISTKGEYGYTF. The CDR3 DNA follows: TGTGCCATCAGTACCAAAGGGGAATATGGCTACACCTTC.

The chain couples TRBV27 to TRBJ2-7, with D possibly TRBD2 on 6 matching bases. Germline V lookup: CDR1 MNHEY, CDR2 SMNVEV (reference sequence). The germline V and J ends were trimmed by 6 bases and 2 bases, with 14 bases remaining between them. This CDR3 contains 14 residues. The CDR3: CASRGAGAAYEQYF. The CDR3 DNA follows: TGTGCCAGCAGGGGAGCGGGTGCGGCCTACGAGCAGTACTTC.

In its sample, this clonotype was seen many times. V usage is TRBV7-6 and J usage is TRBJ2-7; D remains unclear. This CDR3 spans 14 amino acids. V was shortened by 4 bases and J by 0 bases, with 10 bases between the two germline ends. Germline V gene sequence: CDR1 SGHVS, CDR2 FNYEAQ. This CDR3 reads CASSSRLLSYEQYF. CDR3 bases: TGTGCCAGCAGCTCTAGACTCCTCTCCTACGAGCAGTACTTC.

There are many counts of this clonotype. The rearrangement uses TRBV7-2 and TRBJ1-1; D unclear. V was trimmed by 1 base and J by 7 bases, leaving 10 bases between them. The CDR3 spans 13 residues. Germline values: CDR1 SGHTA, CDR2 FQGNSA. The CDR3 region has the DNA TGTGCCAGCAGCTTAGGGGCAGCCATTGAAGCTTTCTTT. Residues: CASSLGAAIEAFF.

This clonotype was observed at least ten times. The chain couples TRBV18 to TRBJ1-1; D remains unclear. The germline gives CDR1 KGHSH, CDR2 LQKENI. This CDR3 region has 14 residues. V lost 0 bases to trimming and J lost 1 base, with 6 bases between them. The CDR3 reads CASSPPNRNTEAFF. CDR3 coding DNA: TGTGCCAGCTCACCACCTAACAGGAACACTGAAGCTTTCTTT.

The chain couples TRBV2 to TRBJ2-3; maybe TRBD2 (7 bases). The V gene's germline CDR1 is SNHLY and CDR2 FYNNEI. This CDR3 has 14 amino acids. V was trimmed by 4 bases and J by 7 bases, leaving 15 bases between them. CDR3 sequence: CASSGGGDRNTQYF. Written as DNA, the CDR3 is TGTGCCAGCAGTGGGGGGGGCGACAGAAATACGCAGTATTTT. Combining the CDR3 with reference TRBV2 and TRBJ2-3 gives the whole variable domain EPEVTQTPSHQVTQMGQEVILRCVPISNHLYFYWYRQILGQKVEFLVSFYNNEISEKSEIFDDQFSVERPDGSNFTLKIRSTKLEDSAMYFCASSGGGDRNTQYFGPGTRLTVL.

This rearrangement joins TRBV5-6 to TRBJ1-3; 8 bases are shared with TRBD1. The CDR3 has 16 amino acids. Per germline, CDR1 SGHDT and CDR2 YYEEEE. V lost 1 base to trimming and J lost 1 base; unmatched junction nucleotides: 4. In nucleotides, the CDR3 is TGTGCCAGCAGCTTGAACAGGGGGGGTTCTGGAAACACCATATATTTT. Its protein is CASSLNRGGSGNTIYF.

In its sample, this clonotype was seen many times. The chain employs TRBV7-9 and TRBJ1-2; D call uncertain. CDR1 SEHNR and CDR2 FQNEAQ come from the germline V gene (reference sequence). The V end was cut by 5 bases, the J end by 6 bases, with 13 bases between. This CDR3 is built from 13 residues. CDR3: CASSPLKWDGYTF. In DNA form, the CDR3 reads TGTGCCAGCAGCCCACTAAAATGGGATGGCTACACCTTC.

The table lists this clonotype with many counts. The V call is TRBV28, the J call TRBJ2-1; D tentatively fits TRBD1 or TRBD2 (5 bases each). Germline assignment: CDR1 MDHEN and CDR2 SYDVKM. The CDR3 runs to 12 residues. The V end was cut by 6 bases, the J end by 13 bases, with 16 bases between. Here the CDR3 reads CASSSAGTYQFF. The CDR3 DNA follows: TGTGCCAGCAGCTCTGCCGGGACCTACCAGTTCTTC.

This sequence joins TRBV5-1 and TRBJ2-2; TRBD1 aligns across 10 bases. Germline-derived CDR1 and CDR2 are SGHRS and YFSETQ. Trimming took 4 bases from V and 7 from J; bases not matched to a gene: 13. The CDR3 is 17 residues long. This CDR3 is CASSTRQGAYFIGELFF. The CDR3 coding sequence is TGCGCCAGCAGCACGAGACAGGGGGCGTACTTCATCGGGGAGCTGTTTTTT.

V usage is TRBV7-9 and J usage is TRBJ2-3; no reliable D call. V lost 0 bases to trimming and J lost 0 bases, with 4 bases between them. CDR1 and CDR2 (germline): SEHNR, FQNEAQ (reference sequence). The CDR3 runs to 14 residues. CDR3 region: CASSLASSTDTQYF. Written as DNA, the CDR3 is TGTGCCAGCAGCTTAGCAAGTAGCACAGATACGCAGTATTTT.

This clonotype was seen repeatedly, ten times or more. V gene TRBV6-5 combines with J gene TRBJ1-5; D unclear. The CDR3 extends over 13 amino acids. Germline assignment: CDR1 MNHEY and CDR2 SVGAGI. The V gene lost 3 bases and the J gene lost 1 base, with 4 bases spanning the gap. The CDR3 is CASSYRSNQPQHF. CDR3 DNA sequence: TGTGCCAGCAGTTATAGGAGCAATCAGCCCCAGCATTTT.

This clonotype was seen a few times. The CDR3 reads CSARDGGGPSNEQFF. The CDR3 DNA reads as TGCAGTGCTAGAGACGGGGGAGGACCTTCGAATGAGCAGTTCTTC. The chain has TRBV20-1 and TRBJ2-1; possible D gene TRBD2, 6 bases. The CDR3 runs 15 residues. The V end was cut by 0 bases, the J end by 7 bases, with 16 bases between. Germline CDR1 reads DFQATT; CDR2 reads SNEGSKA (reference sequence).

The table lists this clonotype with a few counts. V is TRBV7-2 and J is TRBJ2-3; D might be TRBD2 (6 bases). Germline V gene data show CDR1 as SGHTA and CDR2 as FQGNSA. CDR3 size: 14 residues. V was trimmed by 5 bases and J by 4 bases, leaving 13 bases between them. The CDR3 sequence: CASSPILASDTQYF. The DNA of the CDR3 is TGTGCCAGCAGCCCCATACTAGCATCAGATACGCAGTATTTT.

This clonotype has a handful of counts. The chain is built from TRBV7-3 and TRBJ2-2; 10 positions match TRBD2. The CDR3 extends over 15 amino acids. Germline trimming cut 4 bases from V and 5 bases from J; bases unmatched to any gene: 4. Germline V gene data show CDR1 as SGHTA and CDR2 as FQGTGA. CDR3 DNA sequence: TGTGCCAGCAGCTCAGCGGGGGGGCGGACCGGGGAGCTGTTTTTT. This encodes CASSSAGGRTGELFF.

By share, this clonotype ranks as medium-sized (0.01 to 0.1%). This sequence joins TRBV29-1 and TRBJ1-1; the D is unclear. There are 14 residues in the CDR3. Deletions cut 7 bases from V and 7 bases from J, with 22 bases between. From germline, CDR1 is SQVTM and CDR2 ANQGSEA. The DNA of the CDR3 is TGCAGCGCCGAGCCGCCAAGCCGACGGAGTGAAGCTTTCTTT. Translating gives CSAEPPSRRSEAFF.

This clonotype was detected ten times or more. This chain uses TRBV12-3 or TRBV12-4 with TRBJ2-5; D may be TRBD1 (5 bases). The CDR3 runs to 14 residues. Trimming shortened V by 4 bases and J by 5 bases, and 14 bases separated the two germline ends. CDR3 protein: CASSSSGAGETQYF. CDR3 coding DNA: TGTGCCAGCAGTTCTTCTGGGGCAGGGGAGACCCAGTACTTC.

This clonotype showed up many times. The CDR3 DNA follows: TGTGCCAGCACGGCAAGTGAAAATGAGCAGTTCTTC. Translation gives CASTASENEQFF. The chain carries TRBV3-1 and TRBJ2-1; no reliable D call. V gave up 7 bases and J gave up 7 bases, with 11 bases separating them. Germline V gene sequence: CDR1 LGHDT, CDR2 YNNKEL (reference sequence). CDR3 size: 12 residues.

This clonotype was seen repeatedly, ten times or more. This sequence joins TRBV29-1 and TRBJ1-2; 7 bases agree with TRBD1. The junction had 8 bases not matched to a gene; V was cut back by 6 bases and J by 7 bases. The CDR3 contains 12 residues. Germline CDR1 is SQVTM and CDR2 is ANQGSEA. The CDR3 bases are TGCAGCGTCTTGGAGGGGGCACGTGGCTACACCTTC. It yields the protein CSVLEGARGYTF.

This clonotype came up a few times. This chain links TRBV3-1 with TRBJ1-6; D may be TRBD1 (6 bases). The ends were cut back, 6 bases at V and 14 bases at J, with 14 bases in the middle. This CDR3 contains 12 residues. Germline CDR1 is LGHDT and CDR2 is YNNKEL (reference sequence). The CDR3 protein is CASSPGTRTLHF. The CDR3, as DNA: TGTGCCAGCAGTCCCGGGACACGGACCCTCCACTTT.

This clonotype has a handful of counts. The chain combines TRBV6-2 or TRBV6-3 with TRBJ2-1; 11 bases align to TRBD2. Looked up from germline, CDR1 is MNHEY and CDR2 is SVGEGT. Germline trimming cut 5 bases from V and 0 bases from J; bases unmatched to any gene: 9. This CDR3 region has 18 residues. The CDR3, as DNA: TGTGCCAGCAGTCCGGAAAATCTAGCGGGAGGCTCCTACAATGAGCAGTTCTTC. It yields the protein CASSPENLAGGSYNEQFF.

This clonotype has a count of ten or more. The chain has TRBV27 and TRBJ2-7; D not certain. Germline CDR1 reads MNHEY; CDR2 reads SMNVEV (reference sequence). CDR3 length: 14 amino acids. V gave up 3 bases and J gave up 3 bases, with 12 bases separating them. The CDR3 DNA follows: TGTGCCAGCAGTTTGCCGGGTGCCCTCTACGAGCAGTACTTC. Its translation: CASSLPGALYEQYF.